This is a list of T cell receptor beta chains from one sample in a study of Graves' ophthalmopathy and Graves' hyperthyroidism. Each CDR3 protein gets one entry after TCRdb re-called the multiplex PCR reads with MiXCR. The profile shows about 620,000 distinct CDR3 sequences, about 20% of them singletons. The sample comprised peripheral blood. Source of these receptors: a woman under 30 with stable Graves' hyperthyroidism. Some clones in this sample may be carry-over from other donors' samples. The CDR3 runs from the conserved cysteine through the conserved F or W. The order of the fields is D gene, J gene, V gene, clone size, CDR3 protein, CDR3 DNA. The D gene is left open where the match is weak. Rows may omit the clone size; those that give it use once, few, many or a size class.

TRBD1 TRBJ1-2 TRBV19 many CASTSDRGRRSYGYTF TGTGCCAGTACGTCGGACAGGGGGCGTCGAAGCTATGGCTACACCTTC
- TRBJ2-4 TRBV6-2/TRBV6-3 - CASSYSVGQLAKNIQYF TGTGCCAGCAGTTACTCTGTCGGACAGCTAGCCAAAAACATTCAGTACTTC
- TRBJ1-5 TRBV11-2 many CASSLGGIQPQHF TGTGCCAGCAGCTTAGGTGGAATTCAGCCCCAGCATTTT
- TRBJ2-7 TRBV6-5 many CASSPLASYEQYF TGTGCCAGCAGTCCCCTAGCTAGCTACGAGCAGTACTTC
TRBD1 TRBJ1-1 TRBV27 many CASSLSRTGAMNTEAFF TGTGCCAGCAGTTTATCAAGGACAGGGGCCATGAACACTGAAGCTTTCTTT
- TRBJ1-2 TRBV12-3/TRBV12-4 few CASRLFDRGGYTF TGTGCCAGCAGACTTTTTGATAGGGGAGGCTACACCTTC
- TRBJ2-7 TRBV6-5 - CASSYGTIPSYEQYF TGTGCCAGCAGTTACGGAACGATACCTTCCTACGAGCAGTACTTC
TRBD2 TRBJ2-5 TRBV7-2 many CASSISGGFQETQYF TGTGCCAGCAGCATTAGCGGGGGGTTCCAAGAGACCCAGTACTTC
TRBD2 TRBJ2-7 TRBV6-2/TRBV6-3 - CASSYGAGGNYEQYF TGTGCCAGCAGTTACGGGGCGGGGGGTAACTACGAGCAGTACTTC
- TRBJ2-5 TRBV5-6 few CASSLLVTQETQYF TGTGCCAGCAGCTTGCTAGTAACCCAAGAGACCCAGTACTTC
- TRBJ2-3 TRBV28 - CASSSIFLPHFTYTQYF TGTGCCAGCAGTTCAATCTTCCTACCTCACTTTACGTATACGCAGTATTTT
- TRBJ2-4 TRBV20-1 few CSAENTGTGAKNIQYF TGCAGTGCCGAAAACACCGGGACGGGAGCCAAAAACATTCAGTACTTC
TRBD1 TRBJ2-5 TRBV6-5 many CASSYSGTGLRETQYF TGTGCCAGCAGTTACTCTGGGACAGGGTTGCGAGAGACCCAGTACTTC
- TRBJ1-2 TRBV18 - CASSPTQGLDYGYTF TGTGCCAGCTCACCAACTCAGGGGCTAGACTATGGCTACACCTTC
- TRBJ2-7 TRBV20-1 many CSASSGTPSSYEQYF TGCAGTGCTAGCAGCGGGACACCGAGCTCCTACGAGCAGTACTTC
- TRBJ1-3 TRBV7-9 - CASSLGPRRLETTGNTIYF TGTGCCAGCAGCTTAGGACCTCGGCGACTGGAGACTACTGGAAACACCATATATTTT
- TRBJ2-5 TRBV2 many CASSENSREETQYF TGTGCCAGCAGTGAGAATAGCCGGGAAGAGACCCAGTACTTC
- TRBJ2-2 TRBV29-1 - CSVSGRATGELFF TGCAGCGTTTCAGGGAGAGCCACCGGGGAGCTGTTTTTT
- TRBJ1-1 TRBV28 - CAITNFPNTEAFF TGTGCCATCACTAACTTTCCGAACACTGAAGCTTTCTTT
- TRBJ2-7 TRBV12-3/TRBV12-4 few CASSPTGGAGTHEQYF TGTGCCAGCAGTCCTACAGGGGGGGCAGGGACCCACGAGCAGTACTTC
TRBD2 TRBJ2-5 TRBV14 many CASSLLGSGEETQYF TGTGCCAGCAGCCTCCTCGGGAGCGGGGAAGAGACCCAGTACTTC
TRBD2 TRBJ2-2 TRBV2 many CASSEKRGNTGELFF TGTGCCAGCAGTGAAAAGCGGGGAAACACCGGGGAGCTGTTTTTT
- TRBJ2-6 TRBV6-2/TRBV6-3 many CASSYSPANVLTF TGTGCCAGCAGTTACTCGCCCGCCAACGTCCTGACTTTC
- TRBJ1-5 TRBV5-1 many CASSRDGNNQPQHF TGCGCCAGCAGCCGCGACGGCAACAATCAGCCCCAGCATTTT
- TRBJ1-2 TRBV12-3/TRBV12-4 - CASSLMPGSGYGYTF TGTGCCAGCAGTTTAATGCCGGGCTCTGGCTATGGCTACACCTTC
- TRBJ1-6 TRBV27 - CASSFSYRDGLPPLHF TGTGCCAGCAGTTTTTCGTACAGGGACGGCTTACCGCCCCTCCACTTT
- TRBJ1-5 TRBV6-1 many CASSAKDSNQPQHF TGTGCCAGCAGTGCTAAGGATAGCAATCAGCCCCAGCATTTT
- TRBJ1-6 TRBV30 few CAWSAWTGRSALHF TGTGCCTGGAGCGCCTGGACGGGACGTTCGGCCCTCCACTTT
- TRBJ1-2 TRBV27 many CASSFTGNYGYTF TGTGCCAGCAGTTTTACAGGAAACTATGGCTACACCTTC
- TRBJ2-2 TRBV19 few CASFRLNTGELFF TGTGCCAGTTTCAGACTGAACACCGGGGAGCTGTTTTTT
- TRBJ2-7 TRBV4-3 few CASSQALGDYEQYF TGCGCCAGCAGCCAAGCTTTAGGGGACTACGAGCAGTACTTC
TRBD2 TRBJ2-5 TRBV28 many CASSLIHSGTQETQYF TGTGCCAGCAGTTTAATACATAGCGGGACCCAAGAGACCCAGTACTTC
TRBD1 TRBJ2-7 TRBV27 many CASSPTGQGPSYEQYF TGTGCCAGCAGTCCGACCGGACAGGGCCCGTCCTACGAGCAGTACTTC
- TRBJ2-5 TRBV29-1 - CSVRYGSVTKETQYF TGCAGCGTCCGGTACGGGAGCGTGACTAAAGAGACCCAGTACTTC
TRBD1 TRBJ1-1 TRBV6-1 - CASASTGVAFF TGTGCCAGCGCCTCAACAGGGGTCGCTTTCTTT
- TRBJ2-7 TRBV6-1 - CASSEDQGHRAQYF TGTGCCAGCAGTGAAGACCAGGGGCACAGGGCGCAGTACTTC
- TRBJ1-5 TRBV7-6 many CASSLTEDNQPQHF TGTGCCAGCAGCTTGACGGAGGACAATCAGCCCCAGCATTTT
- TRBJ2-7 TRBV29-1 many CSGETGYEQYF TGCAGCGGTGAGACGGGTTACGAGCAGTACTTC
TRBD1 TRBJ2-7 TRBV25-1 many CASSETGQGSHEQYF TGTGCCAGCAGTGAAACGGGACAGGGTTCCCACGAGCAGTACTTC